These 31 T cell receptor beta chains originate from one sample sequenced in a study of T cell responses to AZD1222 COVID-19 vaccine. Repertoires were generated with immunoSEQ multiplex PCR, while TCRdb's copy carries only in-frame clones and drops some. The table has roughly 100,000 clones, approximately 88% seen once. The sample here was peripheral blood, taken on day 0 of AZD1222 vaccination. The receptors were gathered from an adult in good health.

The CDR3 nucleotides read TGTGCCAGTAGTATCCGACAGGGGATTTTTACTGAAGCTTTCTTT. Its translation is CASSIRQGIFTEAFF. This chain connects TRBV19 to TRBJ1-1; 8 bases fit TRBD1. After removal of 3 bases from V and 5 bases from J, the junction contained 8 bases not matched to a gene. Germline lookup yields CDR1 LNHDA and CDR2 SQIVND (reference sequence). CDR3 size: 15 residues.

The V call is TRBV11-2, the J call TRBJ2-5; D remains ambiguous. V lost 2 bases to trimming and J lost 5 bases, with 9 bases between them. Germline CDR1 is SGHAT and CDR2 is FQNNGV. The CDR3 contains 13 residues. CDR3 nucleotide sequence: TGTGCCAGCAGCTTAAGGCCGTCGGAGACCCAGTACTTC. As protein: CASSLRPSETQYF.

DNA of the CDR3: TGTGCCAGCAGCGTAGAACAGGCTAACTATGGCTACACCTTC. Its protein is CASSVEQANYGYTF. The rearrangement uses TRBV9 and TRBJ1-2; D is perhaps TRBD1 (5 bases). Germline lookup yields CDR1 SGDLS and CDR2 YYNGEE. The CDR3 covers 14 residues. Deletions cut 0 bases from V and 0 bases from J, with 6 bases between.

This clone showed up just once. The same CDR3 arises from other DNA sequences in this sample as well. The CDR3 nucleotides read TGTGCCAGTAGCTGGACAGGGGGCGCAGATACGCAGTATTTT. Protein product: CASSWTGGADTQYF. V and J are TRBV19 and TRBJ2-3, with 11 nucleotides matching TRBD1. V lost 6 bases and J lost 4; bases outside the gene matches: 3. Germline V gene sequence: CDR1 LNHDA, CDR2 SQIVND (reference sequence). The CDR3 sequence is 14 residues long.

This chain links TRBV27 with TRBJ1-1, with D perhaps TRBD1 (6 bases). V lost 9 bases and J 0 bases, leaving 17 bases between the germline ends. The CDR3 is 15 amino acids. Germline CDR1 and CDR2: MNHEY and SMNVEV (reference sequence). CDR3 DNA sequence: TGTGCCAGTCAGAAATCAGGGGAGATGAACACTGAAGCTTTCTTT. Translating it yields CASQKSGEMNTEAFF.

Only one count was recorded for this clone. This chain connects TRBV18 to TRBJ2-3; 7 positions match TRBD1. The CDR3 length is 16 residues. In germline, CDR1 is KGHSH, CDR2 LQKENI. Losses at the gene ends were 6 bases for V and 1 base for J; bases not matched to a gene: 10. The CDR3 nucleotides read TGTGCCAGCTCTCGTGACAGGGATTCTGGCACAGATACGCAGTATTTT. This encodes CASSRDRDSGTDTQYF. Combining the CDR3 with reference TRBV18 and TRBJ2-3 gives the whole variable domain NAGVMQNPRHLVRRRGQEARLRCSPMKGHSHVYWYRQLPEEGLKFMVYLQKENIIDESGMPKERFSAEFPKEGPSILRIQQVVRGDSAAYFCASSRDRDSGTDTQYFGPGTRLTVL.

The CDR3 nucleotides are TGTGCCAGCAGACGAACCGGGACGGGGAACGAAAAACTGTTTTTT. It specifies CASRRTGTGNEKLFF. The chain couples TRBV7-6 to TRBJ1-4, with D perhaps TRBD1 (5 bases). The V end lost 6 bases, the J end lost 8 bases, and 19 bases lay between the germline ends. This CDR3 is 15 amino acids long. Germline CDR1 SGHVS, CDR2 FNYEAQ.

The chain recombines TRBV27 with TRBJ1-1; perhaps TRBD1 as D (5 bases). Germline loops: CDR1 MNHEY, CDR2 SMNVEV (reference sequence). The germline V and J ends were trimmed by 5 bases and 1 base, with 14 bases remaining between them. The CDR3 spans 15 residues. CDR3 loop: CASSPQLGENTEAFF. The CDR3 DNA reads as TGTGCCAGCAGTCCCCAGCTGGGGGAGAACACTGAAGCTTTCTTT.

V gene TRBV28 combines with J gene TRBJ2-3; perhaps TRBD2 as D (6 bases). V lost 3 bases to trimming and J lost 14 bases, with 21 bases between them. This CDR3 comprises 14 residues. CDR1 MDHEN and CDR2 SYDVKM come from the germline V gene. As DNA, the CDR3 is TGTGCCAGCAGTTTTTCGGGACTGGAGATGTTGCGGTATTTT. Protein product: CASSFSGLEMLRYF.

The chain combines TRBV27 with TRBJ1-2; 9 nucleotides line up with TRBD1. The CDR3 spans 16 residues. V shed 5 bases, J shed 8 bases, and the junction held 15 bases outside the gene matches. Per the germline V gene, CDR1 is MNHEY and CDR2 is SMNVEV (reference sequence). The DNA for the CDR3 is TGTGCCAGCAGTCCACGAGGACACAGGGGGCTAGGAGGCTACACCTTC. Translated: CASSPRGHRGLGGYTF.

CDR3 in DNA: TGTGCCAGCAGTTCCGAGGGACTAGCGAGCAATGAGCAGTTCTTC. As protein: CASSSEGLASNEQFF. The V gene is TRBV27, the J gene TRBJ2-1, with TRBD2 matching over 10 bases. The germline V gene encodes CDR1 MNHEY and CDR2 SMNVEV (reference sequence). Trimming at V came to 4 bases and at J to 6 bases, leaving 6 bases not matched to a gene. This CDR3 is built from 15 residues.

This clone occurred once. V usage is TRBV14 and J usage is TRBJ2-1; D is uncertain. The CDR3 loop spans 15 amino acids. Trimming took off 0 bases at V and 10 bases at J, with 16 bases between the two ends. Germline V gene lookup returns CDR1 SGHDN and CDR2 FVKESK. This CDR3 reads CASSQDGKTPREQFF. In DNA form, the CDR3 reads TGTGCCAGCAGCCAAGATGGTAAGACCCCGAGGGAGCAGTTCTTC.

The chain carries TRBV5-1 and TRBJ2-7, with 7 bases lining up with TRBD1. V shed 4 bases and J 2 bases; nucleotides not matched to a gene: 9. The CDR3 totals 15 residues. Germline CDR1 SGHRS, CDR2 YFSETQ. CDR3 coding DNA: TGCGCCAGCAGCCTACCCGGGACAGACCCCTACGAGCAGTACTTC. Translating gives CASSLPGTDPYEQYF.

V and J are TRBV10-3 and TRBJ1-1; D gene ambiguous. Germline V CDR1 and CDR2: ENHRY, SYGVKD. The ends were cut back, 6 bases at V and 4 bases at J, with 12 bases in the middle. This CDR3 has 13 residues. The chain's CDR3 is CAIRGSSVTEAFF. CDR3 in DNA: TGTGCCATCAGGGGCAGTAGTGTCACTGAAGCTTTCTTT.

This clone occurred once. V is TRBV28 and J is TRBJ1-5; D might be TRBD1 (5 bases). The V and J ends lost 4 bases and 11 bases respectively, with 18 bases between them. CDR3 length equals 14 residues. Germline-derived CDR1 and CDR2 are MDHEN and SYDVKM. The CDR3 loop reads CASSSSGQPGAQHF. The CDR3 DNA is TGTGCCAGCAGTTCCTCCGGGCAACCGGGGGCCCAGCATTTT. Together with reference TRBV28 and TRBJ1-5, the CDR3 gives the full variable domain: DVKVTQSSRYLVKRTGEKVFLECVQDMDHENMFWYRQDPGLGLRLIYFSYDVKMKEKGDIPEGYSVSREKKERFSLILESASTNQTSMYLCASSSSGQPGAQHFGDGTRLSIL.

V and J are TRBV7-9 and TRBJ2-7, with TRBD2 identical over 11 bases. CDR3 length: 15 residues. J was trimmed by 3 bases and V by 5 bases; bases with no gene match: 6. Germline loops: CDR1 SEHNR, CDR2 FQNEAQ (reference sequence). Written as DNA, the CDR3 is TGTGCCAGCAGCCCGACTAGCGGGAAACACTACGAGCAGTACTTC. Its translation is CASSPTSGKHYEQYF. The full variable domain, in which reference TRBV7-9 and TRBJ2-7 provide the parts outside the CDR3, is DTGVSQNPRHKITKRGQNVTFRCDPISEHNRLYWYRQTLGQGPEFLTYFQNEAQLEKSRLLSDRFSAERPKGSFSTLEIQRTEQGDSAMYLCASSPTSGKHYEQYFGPGTRLTVT.

V is TRBV6-5 and J is TRBJ1-5, with TRBD1 matching 7 bases. The CDR3 covers 15 residues. Germline CDR1 and CDR2: MNHEY and SVGAGI. V lost 6 bases, J lost 4 bases, and 9 bases stayed unmatched. The CDR3 spells CASRATGAANQPQHF. DNA of the CDR3: TGTGCCAGCAGGGCTACAGGGGCGGCGAATCAGCCCCAGCATTTT.

This chain links TRBV6-5 with TRBJ1-2; D is unresolved. This CDR3 has 12 residues. From germline, CDR1 is MNHEY and CDR2 SVGAGI. V dropped 5 bases and J dropped 4 bases, with 8 bases sitting between them. The CDR3 loop reads CASSQYSYGYTF. The CDR3 DNA is TGTGCCAGCAGTCAGTATTCCTATGGCTACACCTTC.

This sequence joins TRBV23-1 and TRBJ1-6; a weak D match, TRBD1 (5 bases). TRBV23-1 is treated as an ORF (open reading frame) with a function not yet certain. The V and J ends lost 8 bases and 8 bases respectively, with 19 bases between them. The CDR3 contains 15 residues. The CDR3 DNA reads TGCGCCAGCCGTAAAGCCAGGGTACCCCATTCACCCCTCCACTTT. This encodes CASRKARVPHSPLHF.

The chain has TRBV28 and TRBJ2-7; D not resolved. The CDR3 consists of 12 residues. Trimming took off 5 bases at V and 4 bases at J, with 9 bases between the two ends. Germline-derived CDR1 and CDR2 are MDHEN and SYDVKM. DNA for the CDR3: TGTGCCAGCAGTCCCGTGGGGTACGAGCAGTACTTC. Translation gives CASSPVGYEQYF.

This chain links TRBV4-1 with TRBJ1-2, with D perhaps TRBD1 (6 bases). V lost 1 base and J 6 bases, leaving 18 bases between the germline ends. CDR1 and CDR2 from the germline V gene are MGHRA and YSYEKL. This CDR3 has 16 amino acids. CDR3 DNA: TGCGCCAGCAGCCAAGTTCGGATTGAGGGGGATGATGGCTACACCTTC. Protein: CASSQVRIEGDDGYTF.

CDR3 sequence reads: CASRLQGAPLEQYF. The DNA of the CDR3 is TGTGCCAGCAGATTACAGGGGGCCCCTCTCGAGCAGTACTTC. The rearrangement links TRBV2 to TRBJ2-7, with 9 bases fitting TRBD1. The junction had 9 bases not matched to a gene; V was cut back by 6 bases and J by 6 bases. CDR1 and CDR2 from the germline V gene are SNHLY and FYNNEI. This CDR3 is 14 amino acids long.

This clone was observed a handful of times. The chain is built from TRBV18 and TRBJ1-6, with D unresolved. The CDR3 contains 16 residues. CDR1 is KGHSH and CDR2 is LQKENI in the germline V gene. Trimming removed 6 bases from V and 9 bases from J, with 21 bases in between. CDR3 in DNA: TGTGCCAGCTCGCCCTCCACGGGTACCTCGGGTTCACCCCTCCACTTT. It encodes CASSPSTGTSGSPLHF.

This chain links TRBV19 with TRBJ1-1; D unclear. The CDR3 extends over 13 amino acids. Trimming left V 3 bases short and J 3 bases short, with 8 bases between. CDR1 is LNHDA, CDR2 SQIVND, per germline (reference sequence). The CDR3 DNA sequence: TGTGCCAGTAGTATCCAAGACTACACTGAAGCTTTCTTT. This encodes CASSIQDYTEAFF.

CDR3 sequence reads: CASSTRGTGGSPLHF. The CDR3 region has the DNA TGTGCCAGCAGCACCCGGGGGACAGGGGGCTCACCCCTCCACTTT. This rearrangement joins TRBV7-2 to TRBJ1-6; TRBD1 matches 12 bases. CDR1 and CDR2 (germline): SGHTA, FQGNSA. J was trimmed by 10 bases and V by 5 bases; bases with no gene match: 6. This CDR3 has 15 amino acids. The variable domain in full, with the rest retrieved from reference TRBV7-2 and TRBJ1-6, is GAGVSQSPSNKVTEKGKDVELRCDPISGHTALYWYRQSLGQGLEFLIYFQGNSAPDKSGLPSDRFSAERTGGSVSTLTIQRTQQEDSAVYLCASSTRGTGGSPLHFGNGTRLTVT.

This chain joins TRBV27 and TRBJ2-6; D is possibly TRBD1 or TRBD2 (5 bases each). Trimming removed 5 bases from V and 1 base from J, with 9 bases in between. The CDR3 spans 15 residues. Germline lookup yields CDR1 MNHEY and CDR2 SMNVEV (reference sequence). In DNA, the CDR3 is TGTGCCAGCAGTGGGGGAAGTTCTGGGGCCAACGTCCTGACTTTC. Amino acids: CASSGGSSGANVLTF.

This rearrangement joins TRBV4-1 to TRBJ1-2; TRBD1 matches 9 bases. The CDR3 sequence is 16 residues long. Germline lookup yields CDR1 MGHRA and CDR2 YSYEKL. J was trimmed by 2 bases and V by 3 bases; bases with no gene match: 7. CDR3 sequence: CASSHASDRGNYGYTF. Here the CDR3 DNA reads TGCGCCAGCAGCCACGCATCGGACAGGGGCAACTATGGCTACACCTTC.

The chain joins TRBV2 to TRBJ1-1, with TRBD1 matching over 9 bases. This CDR3 has 12 residues. The V gene's germline CDR1 is SNHLY and CDR2 FYNNEI. V shed 9 bases and J 4 bases; nucleotides not matched to a gene: 3. CDR3 DNA: TGTGCCAGAACGACAGGGGGCACTGAAGCTTTCTTT. This sequence encodes CARTTGGTEAFF. The variable domain in full, completed from reference TRBV2 and TRBJ1-1, reads EPEVTQTPSHQVTQMGQEVILRCVPISNHLYFYWYRQILGQKVEFLVSFYNNEISEKSEIFDDQFSVERPDGSNFTLKIRSTKLEDSAMYFCARTTGGTEAFFGQGTRLTVV.

The V and J genes are TRBV25-1 and TRBJ2-3; 13 nucleotides line up with TRBD2. The V gene end was trimmed by 7 bases and the J gene end by 4 bases; junction bases not matched to a gene: 8. Germline V gene sequence: CDR1 MGHDK, CDR2 SYGVNS. The CDR3 is made up of 16 amino acids. CDR3 sequence reads: CASTLGGLAGADTQYF. CDR3 nucleotides: TGTGCCAGCACCCTTGGAGGACTAGCGGGAGCAGATACGCAGTATTTT. Variable domain in full (rest from reference TRBV25-1 and TRBJ2-3): EADIYQTPRYLVIGTGKKITLECSQTMGHDKMYWYQQDPGMELHLIHYSYGVNSTEKGDLSSESTVSRIRTEHFPLTLESARPSHTSQYLCASTLGGLAGADTQYFGPGTRLTVL.

The chain couples TRBV6-5 to TRBJ2-5; tentatively, D is TRBD1 (6 bases). Trimming pared 5 bases from V and 3 bases from J, leaving 10 bases between. The CDR3 has 13 amino acids. CDR1 and CDR2 (germline): MNHEY, SVGAGI. The CDR3 reads CASSRRQEETQYF. The CDR3 DNA reads TGTGCCAGCAGTCGACGACAGGAAGAGACCCAGTACTTC.

The chain employs TRBV29-1 and TRBJ1-3, with 10 bases lining up with TRBD1. Germline-derived CDR1 and CDR2 are SQVTM and ANQGSEA. The CDR3 loop spans 16 amino acids. V gave up 4 bases and J gave up 4 bases; unmatched junction bases: 10. CDR3 region: CSVAGGTGESGNTIYF. The CDR3 coding sequence is TGCAGCGTTGCAGGCGGGACAGGGGAATCGGGAAACACCATATATTTT.